This T cell receptor beta chain was sequenced for a study of blood T cell repertoires in COVID-19. Across the whole study: Sites across the United States, Italy and Spain contributed samples from acute and convalescent COVID-19. T cells, B-cell-depleted T cells, or PBMCs supplied cDNA or gDNA.

The CDR3 extends over 14 amino acids. Trimming removed 5 bases from V and 7 bases from J, with 17 bases in between. Germline CDR1 reads SGHVS; CDR2 reads FQNEAQ. TCRdb's copy holds only in-frame clones and misses some; the assay was immunoSEQ multiplex PCR. The sample records under 250,000 clones, 65% to 90% being singletons. Participants came from around 25 US areas, aged about 18 to 90 years. This sequence originates from a woman aged 50 to 60 with acute COVID-19. The chain couples TRBV7-8 to TRBJ1-2, with D perhaps TRBD1 (6 bases). The sequenced sample consisted of PBMCs or T cells enriched from blood (not recorded which). CDR3 DNA: TGTGCCAGCAGCCGAGCAAGACAGGCGGGTGGCTACACCTTC. This sequence encodes CASSRARQAGGYTF.